These 15 T cell receptor beta chains came from one sample sequenced in a study of blood T cell repertoires in COVID-19. The assay was immunoSEQ multiplex PCR, and TCRdb's table has in-frame clones only and misses some. Of around 460,000 clones listed, 70% to 90% are singletons. Sequencing was done on a sample of peripheral blood. Source of these receptors: a young man with COVID-19, enrolled during active disease.

In this sample, this clone turned up once. CDR3 DNA: TGTGCCAGCAGCTTAGCGGGAGGGCTCGTTTACGAGCAGTACTTC. It specifies CASSLAGGLVYEQYF. This chain uses TRBV13 with TRBJ2-7, with TRBD2 matching 8 bases. J gave up 4 bases and V 1 base, and 6 bases lay outside the gene matches. Germline V CDR1 and CDR2: PRHDT, FYEKMQ (reference sequence). CDR3 size: 15 residues. The variable domain in full, completed from reference TRBV13 and TRBJ2-7, reads AAGVIQSPRHLIKEKRETATLKCYPIPRHDTVYWYQQGPGQDPQFLISFYEKMQSDKGSIPDRFSAQQFSDYHSELNMSSLELGDSALYFCASSLAGGLVYEQYFGPGTRLTVT.

V usage is TRBV5-4 and J usage is TRBJ2-7, with D perhaps matching TRBD2 (7 bases). Germline assignment: CDR1 SGHNT and CDR2 YYREEE (reference sequence). Trimming removed 4 bases from V and 2 bases from J, with 19 bases in between. This CDR3 is built from 16 residues. The CDR3 bases are TGTGCCAGCAGCGCTGGGGGGGGCGGGAGTCCCTACGAGCAGTACTTC. It is translated as CASSAGGGGSPYEQYF.

This clone appeared once. The chain employs TRBV29-1 and TRBJ1-2, with D unresolved. CDR1 and CDR2 (germline): SQVTM, ANQGSEA. The CDR3 contains 15 residues. V was cut by 0 bases and J by 2 bases, with 13 bases left in between. CDR3 sequence: CSVEDRTAENYGYTF. In nucleotides, the CDR3 is TGCAGCGTTGAAGATCGTACAGCTGAAAACTATGGCTACACCTTC.

The chain's CDR3 is CASSQAYYDREDTGELFF. In DNA, the CDR3 is TGCGCCAGCAGTCAAGCCTACTATGACAGGGAGGACACCGGGGAGCTGTTTTTT. The chain recombines TRBV23-1 with TRBJ2-2; D might be TRBD1 (7 bases). TRBV23-1 is known as an ORF, though its function is uncertain. CDR3 length: 18 amino acids. V lost 2 bases, J lost 3 bases, and 19 bases lay in between.

Notes on this clone: One junction end disagrees with the germline gene, perhaps due to a read error. Other nucleotide sequences in the sample specify the same CDR3. The chain employs TRBV19 and TRBJ1-1; weak D call: TRBD1 (5 bases). The length of the CDR3 is 14 residues. The germline CDR1 and CDR2 sequences are LNHDA and SQIVND (reference sequence). CDR3 DNA sequence: TGTGCCAGTAGCATAGGGACGGGAAACACTGAAGCTTTCTTT. Encoded protein: CASSIGTGNTEAFF. Using reference TRBV19 and TRBJ1-1 for the parts outside the CDR3, the full variable domain is DGGITQSPKYLFRKEGQNVTLSCEQNLNHDAMYWYRQDPGQGLRLIYYSQIVNDFQKGDIAEGYSVSREKKESFPLTVTSAQKNPTAFYLCASSIGTGNTEAFFGQGTRLTVV.

This chain links TRBV6-1 with TRBJ2-3; 8 nucleotides align to TRBD2. In germline, CDR1 is MNHNS, CDR2 SASEGT. V lost 0 bases, J lost 0 bases, and 5 bases stayed unmatched. This CDR3 is 17 amino acids long. This CDR3 reads CASSEARGAASTDTQYF. The CDR3 DNA is TGTGCCAGCAGTGAAGCGCGGGGGGCAGCTAGCACAGATACGCAGTATTTT.

The chain is built from TRBV15 and TRBJ2-7; TRBD1 agrees at 7 bases. CDR3 length: 14 amino acids. The germline gives CDR1 LNHNV, CDR2 YYDKDF (reference sequence). J was trimmed by 6 bases and V by 1 base; bases with no gene match: 6. The CDR3 region is CATSRARGSAEQYF. As DNA, the CDR3 is TGTGCCACCAGCAGAGCCAGGGGGTCCGCCGAGCAGTACTTC.

The V gene is TRBV29-1, the J gene TRBJ1-2; the match to TRBD1 covers 8 bases. The V and J ends lost 1 base and 2 bases, in that order; junction bases with no gene match: 3. This CDR3 region has 14 residues. Germline CDR1 is SQVTM and CDR2 is ANQGSEA. DNA of the CDR3: TGCAGCGTTGAAGGCAGGGGGCGCAACTATGGCTACACCTTC. This encodes CSVEGRGRNYGYTF.

This chain connects TRBV1 to TRBJ2-2; the table calls TRBD2, which could not be checked here. TRBV1 is an annotated pseudogene. The CDR3 has 18 residues. The CDR3 region has the DNA TGCACCAGCAGCCCCCCTTCTAGCGGGGGGGCGGGCACCGGGGAGCTGTTTTTT. It translates to CTSSPPSSGGAGTGELFF.

The CDR3, as DNA: TGTGCCAGCGCCCGGGACAGCAGGACTGAAGCTTTCTTT. It encodes CASARDSRTEAFF. J is TRBJ1-1 and V is TRBV6-5; 7 bases fit TRBD1. Germline V gives CDR1 MNHEY, CDR2 SVGAGI. Unmatched junction bases numbered 8, after V lost 8 bases and J lost 5 bases. This CDR3 is built from 13 residues.

The chain links TRBV6-6 to TRBJ2-3, with 7 bases aligning to TRBD2. The CDR3 is 14 residues long. Germline V gene lookup returns CDR1 MNHNY and CDR2 SVGAGI (reference sequence). Losses at the gene ends were 5 bases for V and 6 bases for J; bases not matched to a gene: 8. CDR3 sequence (DNA): TGTGCCAGCAGTAGTGCTGCGGGAGCGGATACGCAGTATTTT. Amino acids: CASSSAAGADTQYF.

The genes are TRBV6-5 and TRBJ2-7, with TRBD2 matching over 11 bases. Germline V gives CDR1 MNHEY, CDR2 SVGAGI. This CDR3 contains 14 residues. V lost 7 bases, J lost 3 bases, and 5 bases stayed unmatched. The CDR3 loop reads CASIRLAGNYEQYF. The CDR3 nucleotides read TGTGCCAGCATCCGACTAGCGGGGAACTACGAGCAGTACTTC.

The chain has TRBV28 and TRBJ1-1; tentatively, D is TRBD1 (5 bases). The length of the CDR3 is 14 residues. Trimming removed 6 bases at V and 3 bases at J, with 14 bases between. Germline values: CDR1 MDHEN, CDR2 SYDVKM. CDR3 in amino acids: CASSAGTTYTEAFF. DNA of the CDR3: TGTGCCAGCAGCGCAGGGACTACCTACACTGAAGCTTTCTTT.

This clone was found a few times. The chain joins TRBV6-4 to TRBJ1-6; 7 bases are shared with TRBD1. Per germline, CDR1 MRHNA and CDR2 SNTAGT. The V segment lost 4 bases and the J segment 7 bases; nucleotides outside the gene matches: 7. The CDR3 extends over 15 amino acids. The CDR3, as DNA: TGTGCCAGCAGTGTATCGGGACAGCGCAATTCACCCCTCCACTTT. As protein: CASSVSGQRNSPLHF.

CDR3 in DNA: TGTGCCTGGAGTGTATTGGGGACAGGGGGCCAGGAGACCCAGTACTTC. It translates to CAWSVLGTGGQETQYF. The chain employs TRBV30 and TRBJ2-5; TRBD1 matches 12 bases. The CDR3 is 16 amino acids. In germline, CDR1 is GTSNPN, CDR2 SVGIG (reference sequence). The trim removed 0 bases at V and 5 bases at J, leaving 7 bases unmatched.